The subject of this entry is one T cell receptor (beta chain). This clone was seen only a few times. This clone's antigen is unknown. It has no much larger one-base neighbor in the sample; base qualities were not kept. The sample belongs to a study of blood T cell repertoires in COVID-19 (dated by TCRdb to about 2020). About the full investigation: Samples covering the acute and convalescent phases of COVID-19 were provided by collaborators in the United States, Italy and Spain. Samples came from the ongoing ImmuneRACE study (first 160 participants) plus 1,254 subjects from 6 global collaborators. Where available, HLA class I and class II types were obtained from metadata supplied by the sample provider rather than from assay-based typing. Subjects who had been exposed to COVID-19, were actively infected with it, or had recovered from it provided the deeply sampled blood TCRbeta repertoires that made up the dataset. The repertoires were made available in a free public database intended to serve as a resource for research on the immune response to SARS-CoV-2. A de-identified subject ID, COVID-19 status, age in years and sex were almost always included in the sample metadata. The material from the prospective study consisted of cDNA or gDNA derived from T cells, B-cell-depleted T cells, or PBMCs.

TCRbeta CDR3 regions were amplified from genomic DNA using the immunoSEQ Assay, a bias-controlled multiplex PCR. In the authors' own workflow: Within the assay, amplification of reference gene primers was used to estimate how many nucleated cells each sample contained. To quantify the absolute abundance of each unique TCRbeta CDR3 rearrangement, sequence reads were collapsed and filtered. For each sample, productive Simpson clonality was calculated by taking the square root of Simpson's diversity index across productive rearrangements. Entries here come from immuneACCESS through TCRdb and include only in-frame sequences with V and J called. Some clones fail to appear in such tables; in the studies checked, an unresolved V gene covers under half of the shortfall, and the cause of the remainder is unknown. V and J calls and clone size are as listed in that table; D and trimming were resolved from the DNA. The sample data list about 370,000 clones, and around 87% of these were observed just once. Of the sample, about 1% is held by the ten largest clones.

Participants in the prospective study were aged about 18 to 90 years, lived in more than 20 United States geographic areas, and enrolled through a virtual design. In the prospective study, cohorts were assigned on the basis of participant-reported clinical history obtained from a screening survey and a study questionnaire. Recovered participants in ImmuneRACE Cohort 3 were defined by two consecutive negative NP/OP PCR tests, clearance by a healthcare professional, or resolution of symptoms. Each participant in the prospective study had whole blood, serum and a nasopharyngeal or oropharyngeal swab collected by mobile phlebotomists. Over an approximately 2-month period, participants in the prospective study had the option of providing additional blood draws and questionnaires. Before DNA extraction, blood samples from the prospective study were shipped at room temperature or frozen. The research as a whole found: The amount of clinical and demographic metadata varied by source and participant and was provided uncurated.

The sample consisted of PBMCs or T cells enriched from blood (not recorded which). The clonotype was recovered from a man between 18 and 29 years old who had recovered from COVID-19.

The nucleotide sequence reads as follows: TGTGCCAGCAGCTTGACGGACACCTACAATGAGCAGTTCTTC. The encoded protein is CASSLTDTYNEQFF. This chain is built from TRBV7-9 and TRBJ2-1; a weak D assignment points to TRBD1 (5 bases agree). Trimming removed 3 bases from V and 2 bases from J, leaving 8 bases between the germline ends. As encoded in the germline V gene (reference sequence), CDR1 is SEHNR while CDR2 is FQNEAQ. The CDR3 sequence holds 14 residues, the cysteine and phenylalanine included. Only the CDR3 region is kept as DNA, spanning 42 bases read in frame from base 1.